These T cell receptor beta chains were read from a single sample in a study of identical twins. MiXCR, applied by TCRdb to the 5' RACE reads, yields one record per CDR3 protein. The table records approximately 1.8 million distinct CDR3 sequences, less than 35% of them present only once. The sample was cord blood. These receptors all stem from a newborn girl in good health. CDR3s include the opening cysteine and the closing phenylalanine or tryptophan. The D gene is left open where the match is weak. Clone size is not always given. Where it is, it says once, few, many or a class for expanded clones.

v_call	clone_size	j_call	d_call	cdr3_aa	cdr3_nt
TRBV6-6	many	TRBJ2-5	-	CASSYYQETQYF	TGTGCCAGCAGTTACTACCAAGAGACCCAGTACTTC
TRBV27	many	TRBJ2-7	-	CASSTPGHSYEQYF	TGTGCCAGCAGTACTCCCGGGCATTCCTACGAGCAGTACTTC
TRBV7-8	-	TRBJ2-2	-	CAGSRGRGWGGELFF	TGTGCCGGCAGCCGCGGACGAGGATGGGGCGGGGAGCTGTTTTTT
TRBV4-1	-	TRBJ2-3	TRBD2	CASSQVGGLTSGSTDTQYF	TGCGCCAGCAGCCAAGTTGGGGGACTGACTAGCGGGAGTACAGATACGCAGTATTTT
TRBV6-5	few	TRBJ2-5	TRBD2	CASSYSSSGRAGETQYF	TGTGCCAGCAGTTATTCGTCTAGCGGGAGGGCCGGAGAGACCCAGTACTTC
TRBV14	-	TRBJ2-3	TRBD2	CASSFGLALSTDTQYF	TGTGCCAGCAGTTTTGGACTAGCGTTAAGCACAGATACGCAGTATTTT
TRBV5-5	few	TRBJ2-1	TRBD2	CASSLVSGGSYEQFF	TGTGCCAGCAGCTTGGTTAGCGGGGGCAGTTATGAGCAGTTCTTC
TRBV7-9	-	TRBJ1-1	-	CASSLRISGGEAFF	TGTGCCAGCAGCTTAAGAATCTCGGGTGGTGAAGCTTTCTTT
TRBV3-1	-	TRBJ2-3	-	CASSQGRASTQYF	TGTGCCAGCAGCCAGGGCCGGGCGAGTACGCAGTATTTT
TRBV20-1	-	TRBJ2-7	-	CSAFHRGEGNEQYF	TGCAGTGCCTTTCACCGGGGCGAAGGCAACGAGCAGTACTTC
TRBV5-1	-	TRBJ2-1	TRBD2	CASSIISSGGNEQFF	TGCGCCAGCAGCATAATCTCTAGCGGCGGGAATGAGCAGTTCTTC
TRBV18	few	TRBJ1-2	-	CASSPNGLAGYGYTF	TGTGCCAGCTCGCCGAATGGCCTTGCAGGATATGGCTACACCTTC
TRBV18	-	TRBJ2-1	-	CASSLYGISSYNEQFF	TGTGCCAGCTCCCTCTACGGCATCAGCTCCTACAATGAGCAGTTCTTC
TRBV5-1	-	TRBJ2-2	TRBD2	CASSLAGPPGELFF	TGCGCCAGCAGCCTAGCGGGACCCCCCGGGGAGCTGTTTTTT
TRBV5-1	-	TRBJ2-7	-	CASTHGTPSEQYF	TGCGCCAGCACACACGGGACTCCCAGCGAGCAGTACTTC
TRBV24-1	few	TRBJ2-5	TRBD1	CATSNSPGQFPQETQYF	TGTGCCACCAGTAATTCTCCGGGACAGTTTCCCCAAGAGACCCAGTACTTC
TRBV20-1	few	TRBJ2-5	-	CSAPNRRETQYF	TGCAGTGCGCCGAACAGGAGAGAGACCCAGTACTTC
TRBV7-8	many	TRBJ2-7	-	CASSLVGTGSISYEQYF	TGTGCCAGCAGCTTAGTGGGAACGGGCTCCATCTCCTACGAGCAGTACTTC
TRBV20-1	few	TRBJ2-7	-	CSAFPSEGPYEQYF	TGCAGTGCTTTCCCAAGTGAGGGACCTTACGAGCAGTACTTC
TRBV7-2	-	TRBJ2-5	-	CASQLFVASSPNEQYF	TGTGCCAGCCAGTTATTTGTTGCCTCTAGCCCCAATGAGCAGTACTTC
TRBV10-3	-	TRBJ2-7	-	CAISEAERGSYEQYF	TGTGCCATCAGTGAGGCTGAAAGGGGATCCTACGAGCAGTACTTC
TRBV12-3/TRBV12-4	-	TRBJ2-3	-	CASSPPGADMEYF	TGTGCCAGCAGTCCTCCGGGAGCAGATATGGAGTATTTT
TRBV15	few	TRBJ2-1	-	CATSRGNSIHNEQFF	TGTGCCACCAGCAGAGGGAATAGTATCCACAATGAGCAGTTCTTC
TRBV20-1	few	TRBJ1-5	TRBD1	CSAIHRGPNQPQHF	TGCAGTGCCATCCACAGGGGCCCCAATCAGCCCCAGCATTTT
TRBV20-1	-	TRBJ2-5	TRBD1	CSARTGVQETQYF	TGCAGTGCTAGAACAGGGGTCCAAGAGACCCAGTACTTC
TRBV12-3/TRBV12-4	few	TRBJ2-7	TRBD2	CASSSARLAGGSAEQYF	TGTGCCAGCAGTTCAGCTCGACTAGCGGGAGGTTCGGCCGAGCAGTACTTC
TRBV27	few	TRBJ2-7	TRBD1	CATRDRQDEQYF	TGTGCCACCCGGGACAGGCAGGACGAGCAGTACTTC
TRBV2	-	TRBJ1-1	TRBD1	CASREGAVTEAFF	TGTGCCAGCAGGGAGGGGGCGGTCACTGAAGCTTTCTTT
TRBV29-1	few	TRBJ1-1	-	CSVEVAGATNTEAFF	TGCAGCGTTGAAGTGGCAGGGGCTACGAACACTGAAGCTTTCTTT
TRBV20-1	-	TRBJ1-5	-	CSASRRADQPQHF	TGCAGTGCTAGTCGCAGAGCGGATCAGCCCCAGCATTTT
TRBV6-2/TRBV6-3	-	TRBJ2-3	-	CASRRSGDTQYF	TGTGCCAGCAGAAGATCGGGAGATACGCAGTATTTT
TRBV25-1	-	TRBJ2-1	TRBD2	CASSISGIKAGEQFF	TGTGCCAGCAGTATTAGCGGGATAAAAGCTGGGGAGCAGTTCTTC
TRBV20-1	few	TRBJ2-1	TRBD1	CSSDRGGNEQFF	TGCAGTAGCGACAGGGGCGGGAATGAGCAGTTCTTC
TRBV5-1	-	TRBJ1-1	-	CASSSGLTNTEAFF	TGCGCCAGCAGCTCGGGACTGACGAACACTGAAGCTTTCTTT
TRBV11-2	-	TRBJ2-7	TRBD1	CASSLVLTGTGFNEQYF	TGTGCCAGCAGCTTAGTTCTCACCGGGACAGGGTTCAACGAGCAGTACTTC
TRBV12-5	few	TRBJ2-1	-	CASGLVIGGSYNEQFF	TGTGCTAGTGGTTTGGTAATTGGTGGCTCCTACAATGAGCAGTTCTTC
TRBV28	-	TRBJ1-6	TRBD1	CASSPMGQGAANSPLHF	TGTGCCAGCAGTCCCATGGGACAGGGGGCGGCGAATTCACCCCTCCACTTT
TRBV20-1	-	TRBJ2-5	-	CSARGPHQETQYF	TGCAGTGCTAGGGGACCCCACCAAGAGACCCAGTACTTC
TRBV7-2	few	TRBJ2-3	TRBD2	CASSLAGEGLVSDTQYF	TGTGCCAGCAGCTTAGCGGGGGAGGGTCTCGTTTCGGATACGCAGTATTTT
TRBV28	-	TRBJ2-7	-	CASSLTVTGQYF	TGTGCCAGCAGTTTGACAGTTACGGGGCAGTACTTC
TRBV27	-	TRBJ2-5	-	CAINGKYQETQYF	TGTGCCATCAACGGGAAGTACCAAGAGACCCAGTACTTC
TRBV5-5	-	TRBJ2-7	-	CASSARVGERYF	TGTGCCAGCAGCGCCAGGGTGGGCGAGCGGTACTTC